These 7 T cell receptor beta chains originate from one sample sequenced in a study of CD8 T cells in Susac syndrome. A quantity of about 0.45 to 1 ug RNA underwent reverse transcription using random hexamers. MiXCR, applied by TCRdb to the immunoSEQ multiplex PCR reads, yields one record per CDR3 protein. The sample lists 120,000 or so distinct CDR3 sequences, around 94% occurring once. What was sequenced was CD8+ T cells from PBMCs. The receptors originated from a human donor with Susac syndrome.

The chain combines TRBV30 with TRBJ2-7; D possibly corresponds to TRBD2 (6 bases). The CDR3 is made up of 15 amino acids. From germline, CDR1 is GTSNPN and CDR2 SVGIG (reference sequence). V was shortened by 2 bases and J by 4 bases, with 18 bases between the two germline ends. DNA of the CDR3: TGTGCCTGGAGTAACGGGCTCCTCGGAGGGTACGAGCAGTACTTC. This gives the protein CAWSNGLLGGYEQYF.

The chain is built from TRBV3-1 and TRBJ1-5; D not certain. The germline CDR1 and CDR2 sequences are LGHDT and YNNKEL (reference sequence). This CDR3 is 13 amino acids long. V was pared by 1 base and J by 4 bases, with 5 bases between. Written as DNA, the CDR3 is TGTGCCAGCAGCCAAGTACCTAATCAGCCCCAGCATTTT. This gives the protein CASSQVPNQPQHF.

The rearrangement joins TRBV15 to TRBJ1-4, with 11 bases that match TRBD1. Germline V gene sequence: CDR1 LNHNV, CDR2 YYDKDF (reference sequence). Trimming took 1 base from V and 6 from J; bases not matched to a gene: 4. This CDR3 region has 16 residues. DNA for the CDR3: TGTGCCACCAGCAGAGGAGGGGGACAGGGGGATGAAAAACTGTTTTTT. This codes for CATSRGGGQGDEKLFF.

This sequence joins TRBV4-3 and TRBJ2-1; 7 positions agree with TRBD2. V lost 3 bases to trimming and J lost 8 bases; unmatched junction nucleotides: 10. CDR3 length: 15 amino acids. Germline CDR1 LGHNA, CDR2 YSLEER. This CDR3 is CASSQVYLRGDEQFF. The DNA of the CDR3 is TGCGCCAGCAGCCAGGTCTACCTCCGGGGGGATGAGCAGTTCTTC.

The chain is built from TRBV4-1 and TRBJ2-7, with D unresolved. With 1 base removed from V and 0 bases from J, the gap between germline ends came to 10 bases. Germline CDR1 and CDR2: MGHRA and YSYEKL. This CDR3 is built from 15 residues. CDR3 loop: CASSQVQLSSYEQYF. Written as DNA, the CDR3 is TGCGCCAGCAGCCAAGTTCAGTTAAGCTCCTACGAGCAGTACTTC.

The chain joins TRBV2 to TRBJ2-7; 11 positions match TRBD1. In germline, CDR1 is SNHLY, CDR2 FYNNEI. The trim removed 4 bases at V and 0 bases at J, leaving 2 bases unmatched. CDR3 length: 15 amino acids. CDR3 DNA sequence: TGTGCCAGCAGTGGGACAGGGGGCCCCTCCTACGAGCAGTACTTC. Translated: CASSGTGGPSYEQYF.

The chain recombines TRBV3-1 with TRBJ2-1; no firm D call. Trimming removed 0 bases at V and 10 bases at J, with 7 bases between. CDR1 is LGHDT, CDR2 YNNKEL, per germline (reference sequence). The CDR3 spans 12 residues. The CDR3 DNA reads as TGTGCCAGCAGCCAAGAAGGCCCGGAGCAGTTCTTC. This codes for CASSQEGPEQFF.